This T cell receptor (beta chain) comes out of a study of shared clonotypes between healthy human individuals. Study in general: With ages of 18 to 49, the donors were a couple of women and a few men.

With 2 bases clipped from V and 5 bases from J, the junction kept 4 bases outside the gene matches. CDR3 length: 15 residues. From germline, CDR1 is SGHDT and CDR2 YYEEEE. The data were produced by immunoSEQ multiplex PCR, yet TCRdb's version contains in-frame clones alone and is incomplete. The sample holds some 630,000 clones; approximately 79% are singletons and the top ten take under 2%. This clonotype originated in a woman aged 30 to 39 in good health. Sequencing was performed on memory CD4+ T cells sorted from blood. The subset was: CD45RA-negative fraction. The V gene is TRBV5-6, the J gene TRBJ2-1; 10 bases match TRBD1. In DNA form, the CDR3 reads TGTGCCAGCAGCTTTGACAGGGGGCGGAACAATGAGCAGTTCTTC. It codes for CASSFDRGRNNEQFF.